The 25 T cell receptor beta chains in this list originate from one sample, sequenced in a study of CD8+CD57+ T cells in acquired aplastic anemia. Sequenced patients had shown CD8+CD57+ cell expansion by flow cytometry. Profiling of TCR beta VDJ combinations and CDR3 sequences used genomic DNA as template. One entry per CDR3 protein results from TCRdb running MiXCR on the reads. The sample shows some 160,000 distinct CDR3 sequences, 40% to 55% of them seen only once. The material sequenced was sorted CD4+, CD8+, or CD8+CD57+ T cells (not recorded which) from PBMCs. All receptors derive from a human donor with aplastic anemia.

This CDR3 is CASSGGHTDTQYF. For the CDR3, the DNA is TGTGCCAGTAGCGGGGGCCACACAGATACGCAGTATTTT. The chain recombines TRBV19 with TRBJ2-3; possibly TRBD1 or TRBD2 for D (6 bases each). CDR3 length: 13 amino acids. V lost 6 bases to trimming and J lost 2 bases, with 9 bases between them. Germline V gene data show CDR1 as LNHDA and CDR2 as SQIVND (reference sequence).

The V gene is TRBV2, the J gene TRBJ2-3, with 9 bases aligning to TRBD1. Trimming removed 6 bases from V and 2 bases from J; junction bases left unmatched: 9. The V gene's germline CDR1 is SNHLY and CDR2 FYNNEI. The CDR3 runs to 16 residues. The CDR3 protein is CASSPGTGIPTDTQYF. The CDR3 DNA sequence: TGTGCCAGCAGCCCCGGGACAGGGATACCCACAGATACGCAGTATTTT.

The J gene is TRBJ1-1, the V gene TRBV6-5; D ambiguous. Germline-derived CDR1 and CDR2 are MNHEY and SVGAGI. This CDR3 is 16 amino acids long. Trimming removed 2 bases at V and 1 base at J, with 14 bases between. Here the CDR3 DNA reads TGTGCCAGCAGTTACCGTATCCGGGTCCGGAACACTGAAGCTTTCTTT. Amino acids: CASSYRIRVRNTEAFF.

V and J are TRBV28 and TRBJ2-3, with D possibly matching TRBD2 (5 bases). The V end lost 2 bases, the J end lost 3 bases, and 9 bases lay between the germline ends. This CDR3 comprises 14 residues. The germline V gene encodes CDR1 MDHEN and CDR2 SYDVKM. CDR3 in amino acids: CASSLPGGTDTQYF. CDR3 in DNA: TGTGCCAGCAGTTTACCTGGAGGAACAGATACGCAGTATTTT.

There are many counts of this clonotype. The J gene is TRBJ2-7, the V gene TRBV9; D is ambiguous. This CDR3 region has 14 residues. Germline lookup yields CDR1 SGDLS and CDR2 YYNGEE. V was cut by 0 bases and J by 1 base, with 8 bases left in between. This CDR3 is CASSVGAGSYEQYF. The CDR3 DNA sequence: TGTGCCAGCAGCGTAGGGGCTGGTTCCTACGAGCAGTACTTC.

In DNA, the CDR3 is TGTGCCAGTACTCCGAGGACAGGGGGCACGGCGATCGATGAAGCTTTCTTT. Translated, it gives CASTPRTGGTAIDEAFF. The gene calls are TRBV19 and TRBJ1-1; 11 bases are a match to TRBD1. Germline values: CDR1 LNHDA, CDR2 SQIVND (reference sequence). This CDR3 comprises 17 residues. V lost 7 bases to trimming and J lost 7 bases; unmatched junction nucleotides: 17.

V and J are TRBV9 and TRBJ1-2; D gene unclear. Germline V CDR1 and CDR2: SGDLS, YYNGEE. Between the trimmed V and J ends, which lost 5 bases and 1 base, there was a span of 12 bases. This CDR3 has 14 residues. CDR3 DNA sequence: TGTGCCAGCAGTTCTACAGAGAATAACTATGGCTACACCTTC. This translates into CASSSTENNYGYTF.

This clonotype was seen repeatedly, ten times or more. J is TRBJ1-4 and V is TRBV6-5; D call uncertain. The CDR3 length is 15 residues. The germline CDR1 and CDR2 sequences are MNHEY and SVGAGI. The V end was cut by 2 bases, the J end by 0 bases, with 7 bases between. As DNA, the CDR3 is TGTGCCAGCAGTTACCTCATGGCAACTAATGAAAAACTGTTTTTT. Translating it yields CASSYLMATNEKLFF.

In its sample, this clonotype was seen once. The V gene is TRBV4-3, the J gene TRBJ2-3, with 9 bases aligning to TRBD2. Germline lookup yields CDR1 LGHNA and CDR2 YSLEER. The J segment lost 1 base and the V segment lost 2 bases, leaving 4 bases of the junction unmatched. The CDR3 has 16 amino acids. The CDR3 sequence: CASSQKSSGGTDTQYF. The CDR3 DNA reads TGCGCCAGCAGCCAAAAGTCTAGCGGGGGCACAGATACGCAGTATTTT.

This clonotype is a singleton in its sample. The junction shows a germline mismatch at one end, possibly a read error. V and J are TRBV19 and TRBJ1-4; D is unclear. The CDR3 extends over 13 amino acids. Germline V gives CDR1 LNHDA, CDR2 SQIVND (reference sequence). This CDR3 is CASSLLIDEKLFF. Written as DNA, the CDR3 is TGTGCCAGTAGTCTCCTCATTGACGAAAAACTGTTCTTT.

This chain links TRBV4-1 with TRBJ1-2; the D gene is possibly TRBD1 (6 bases). Looked up from germline, CDR1 is MGHRA and CDR2 is YSYEKL. Trimming took off 5 bases at V and 1 base at J, with 8 bases between the two ends. CDR3 length equals 13 residues. This CDR3 is CASSTGSNYGYTF. The CDR3 DNA sequence: TGCGCCAGCAGCACAGGGAGTAACTATGGCTACACCTTC.

This clonotype was counted many times. The chain employs TRBV7-6 and TRBJ1-5, with D uncertain. This CDR3 spans 16 amino acids. Looked up from germline, CDR1 is SGHVS and CDR2 is FNYEAQ. V gave up 2 bases and J gave up 2 bases, with 13 bases separating them. CDR3 DNA sequence: TGTGCCAGCAGCTTAAGTGGACCGAGGGGCAATCAGCCCCAGCATTTT. Translating gives CASSLSGPRGNQPQHF.

The rearrangement joins TRBV18 to TRBJ2-7; D possibly matches TRBD1 or TRBD2 (5 bases each). The V and J ends lost 5 bases and 6 bases respectively, with 14 bases between them. Per the germline V gene, CDR1 is KGHSH and CDR2 is LQKENI. The CDR3 totals 13 residues. CDR3 coding DNA: TGTGCCAGCTCATACCGGGACCCCCGCGAGCAGTACTTC. Its protein product is CASSYRDPREQYF.

This chain uses TRBV9 with TRBJ1-6; D ambiguous. This CDR3 contains 15 residues. V lost 4 bases to trimming and J lost 6 bases, with 14 bases between them. Germline CDR1 reads SGDLS; CDR2 reads YYNGEE. CDR3 amino acids: CASSQVSGLNSPLHF. The CDR3 DNA reads TGTGCCAGCAGCCAAGTTTCTGGCCTTAATTCACCCCTCCACTTT.

The V and J genes are TRBV5-6 and TRBJ2-4; D call uncertain. Germline-derived CDR1 and CDR2 are SGHDT and YYEEEE. CDR3 length: 13 residues. V was trimmed by 4 bases and J by 8 bases, leaving 13 bases between them. CDR3 nucleotide sequence: TGTGCCAGCAGCGCCATGGGCGCAGACATTCAGTACTTC. It specifies CASSAMGADIQYF.

This clonotype came up many times. The J gene is TRBJ2-1, the V gene TRBV20-1; D remains unclear. V lost 3 bases, J lost 2 bases, and 11 bases lay in between. This CDR3 comprises 14 residues. Germline V gene data show CDR1 as DFQATT and CDR2 as SNEGSKA (reference sequence). The CDR3: CSASQAQAYNEQFF. In nucleotides, the CDR3 is TGCAGTGCTAGCCAGGCGCAAGCCTACAATGAGCAGTTCTTC.

This clonotype was counted many times. This sequence joins TRBV6-1 and TRBJ1-2; 7 bases are a match to TRBD1. The CDR3 consists of 16 residues. Germline loops: CDR1 MNHNS, CDR2 SASEGT. The V and J ends lost 5 bases and 4 bases, in that order; junction bases with no gene match: 13. CDR3 in DNA: TGTGCCAGCAGTCGTTCCGGACAGGTCGAGGGCTATGGCTACACCTTC. Amino acids: CASSRSGQVEGYGYTF.

This sequence joins TRBV5-1 and TRBJ2-1, with 11 bases aligning to TRBD2. With V trimmed by 5 bases and J by 0 bases, 10 bases remained unmatched. Germline assignment: CDR1 SGHRS and CDR2 YFSETQ. The CDR3 consists of 18 residues. CDR3 sequence reads: CASRGGLADLSSYNEQFF. The DNA for the CDR3 is TGCGCCAGCAGGGGGGGACTAGCGGACTTAAGCTCCTACAATGAGCAGTTCTTC.

This sequence joins TRBV24-1 and TRBJ1-1; 7 positions agree with TRBD1. The CDR3 totals 15 residues. The trim removed 5 bases at V and 5 bases at J, leaving 10 bases unmatched. CDR1 KGHDR and CDR2 SFDVKD come from the germline V gene. CDR3 in DNA: TGTGCCACCAGTGTTGCCAGACAGGGAAGGACTGAAGCTTTCTTT. As protein: CATSVARQGRTEAFF.

This clonotype was counted at least ten times. The gene calls are TRBV11-2 and TRBJ2-2, with 8 bases fitting TRBD1. Germline values: CDR1 SGHAT, CDR2 FQNNGV. V trimming: 5 bases; J trimming: 4 bases; junction bases outside the gene matches: 9. There are 16 residues in the CDR3. This CDR3 is CASSRRPGGTTGELFF. DNA of the CDR3: TGTGCCAGCAGCAGACGCCCAGGGGGCACCACCGGGGAGCTGTTTTTT.

This clonotype was found a few times. It may be a read error: a sequence one base away is much more abundant. No conserved phenylalanine or tryptophan is present at the end of the CDR3, so a read error is the likely explanation. V and J are TRBV5-1 and TRBJ2-1; D is undetermined. The CDR3 length is 14 residues. V gave up 1 base and J gave up 2 bases, with 7 bases separating them. CDR1 and CDR2 (germline): SGHRS, YFSETQ. CDR3 DNA sequence: TGCGCCAGCAGCTTGCAATCCGCCTACAATGAGCAGTTCCTC. It codes for CASSLQSAYNEQFL.

Ten or more counts support this clonotype. This chain links TRBV11-2 with TRBJ2-7; D is possibly TRBD1 (6 bases). With 6 bases removed from V and 3 bases from J, the gap between germline ends came to 18 bases. CDR1 and CDR2 (germline): SGHAT, FQNNGV. This CDR3 comprises 15 residues. The CDR3 spells CASSSTRSGDYEQYF. CDR3 nucleotide sequence: TGTGCCAGCAGTTCCACGCGGTCAGGGGACTACGAGCAGTACTTC.

This clonotype was recorded at least ten times. This chain uses TRBV4-1 with TRBJ2-7; TRBD2 is a possible D gene (7 bases). This CDR3 spans 18 amino acids. From germline, CDR1 is MGHRA and CDR2 YSYEKL. V was pared by 1 base and J by 2 bases, with 21 bases between. The CDR3 spells CASSQAWGGQGRAYEQYF. The CDR3 bases are TGCGCCAGCAGCCAAGCTTGGGGGGGGCAGGGTAGGGCCTACGAGCAGTACTTC.

The genes are TRBV11-1 and TRBJ2-1, with 8 bases identical to TRBD1. The germline CDR1 and CDR2 sequences are SGHAT and FQDESV (reference sequence). V dropped 4 bases and J dropped 8; count of bases not matched to a gene: 10. This CDR3 contains 15 residues. This CDR3 reads CASSWGQVGGDEQFF. The DNA of the CDR3 is TGTGCCAGCAGCTGGGGACAGGTGGGTGGTGATGAGCAGTTCTTC.

This clonotype has ten or more counts. V and J are TRBV25-1 and TRBJ2-1; 8 nucleotides line up with TRBD2. The trim removed 7 bases at V and 4 bases at J, leaving 12 bases unmatched. Germline assignment: CDR1 MGHDK and CDR2 SYGVNS. This CDR3 region has 16 residues. The CDR3 here is CASMGPAGGGYNEQFF. CDR3 nucleotides: TGTGCCAGCATGGGTCCGGCGGGAGGCGGATACAATGAGCAGTTCTTC.